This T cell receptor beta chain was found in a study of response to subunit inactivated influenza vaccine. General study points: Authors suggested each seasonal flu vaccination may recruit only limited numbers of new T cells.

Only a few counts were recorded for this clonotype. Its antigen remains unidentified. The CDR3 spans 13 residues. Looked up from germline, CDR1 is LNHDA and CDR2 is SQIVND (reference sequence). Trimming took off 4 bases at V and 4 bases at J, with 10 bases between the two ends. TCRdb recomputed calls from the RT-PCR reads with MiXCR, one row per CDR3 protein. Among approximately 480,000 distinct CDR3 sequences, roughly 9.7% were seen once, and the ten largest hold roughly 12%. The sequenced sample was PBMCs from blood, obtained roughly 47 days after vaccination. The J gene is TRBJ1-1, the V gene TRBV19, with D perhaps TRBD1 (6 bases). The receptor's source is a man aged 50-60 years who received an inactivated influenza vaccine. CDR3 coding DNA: TGTGCCAGTAGTAGGAGGGGGATCACTGAAGCTTTCTTT. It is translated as CASSRRGITEAFF.